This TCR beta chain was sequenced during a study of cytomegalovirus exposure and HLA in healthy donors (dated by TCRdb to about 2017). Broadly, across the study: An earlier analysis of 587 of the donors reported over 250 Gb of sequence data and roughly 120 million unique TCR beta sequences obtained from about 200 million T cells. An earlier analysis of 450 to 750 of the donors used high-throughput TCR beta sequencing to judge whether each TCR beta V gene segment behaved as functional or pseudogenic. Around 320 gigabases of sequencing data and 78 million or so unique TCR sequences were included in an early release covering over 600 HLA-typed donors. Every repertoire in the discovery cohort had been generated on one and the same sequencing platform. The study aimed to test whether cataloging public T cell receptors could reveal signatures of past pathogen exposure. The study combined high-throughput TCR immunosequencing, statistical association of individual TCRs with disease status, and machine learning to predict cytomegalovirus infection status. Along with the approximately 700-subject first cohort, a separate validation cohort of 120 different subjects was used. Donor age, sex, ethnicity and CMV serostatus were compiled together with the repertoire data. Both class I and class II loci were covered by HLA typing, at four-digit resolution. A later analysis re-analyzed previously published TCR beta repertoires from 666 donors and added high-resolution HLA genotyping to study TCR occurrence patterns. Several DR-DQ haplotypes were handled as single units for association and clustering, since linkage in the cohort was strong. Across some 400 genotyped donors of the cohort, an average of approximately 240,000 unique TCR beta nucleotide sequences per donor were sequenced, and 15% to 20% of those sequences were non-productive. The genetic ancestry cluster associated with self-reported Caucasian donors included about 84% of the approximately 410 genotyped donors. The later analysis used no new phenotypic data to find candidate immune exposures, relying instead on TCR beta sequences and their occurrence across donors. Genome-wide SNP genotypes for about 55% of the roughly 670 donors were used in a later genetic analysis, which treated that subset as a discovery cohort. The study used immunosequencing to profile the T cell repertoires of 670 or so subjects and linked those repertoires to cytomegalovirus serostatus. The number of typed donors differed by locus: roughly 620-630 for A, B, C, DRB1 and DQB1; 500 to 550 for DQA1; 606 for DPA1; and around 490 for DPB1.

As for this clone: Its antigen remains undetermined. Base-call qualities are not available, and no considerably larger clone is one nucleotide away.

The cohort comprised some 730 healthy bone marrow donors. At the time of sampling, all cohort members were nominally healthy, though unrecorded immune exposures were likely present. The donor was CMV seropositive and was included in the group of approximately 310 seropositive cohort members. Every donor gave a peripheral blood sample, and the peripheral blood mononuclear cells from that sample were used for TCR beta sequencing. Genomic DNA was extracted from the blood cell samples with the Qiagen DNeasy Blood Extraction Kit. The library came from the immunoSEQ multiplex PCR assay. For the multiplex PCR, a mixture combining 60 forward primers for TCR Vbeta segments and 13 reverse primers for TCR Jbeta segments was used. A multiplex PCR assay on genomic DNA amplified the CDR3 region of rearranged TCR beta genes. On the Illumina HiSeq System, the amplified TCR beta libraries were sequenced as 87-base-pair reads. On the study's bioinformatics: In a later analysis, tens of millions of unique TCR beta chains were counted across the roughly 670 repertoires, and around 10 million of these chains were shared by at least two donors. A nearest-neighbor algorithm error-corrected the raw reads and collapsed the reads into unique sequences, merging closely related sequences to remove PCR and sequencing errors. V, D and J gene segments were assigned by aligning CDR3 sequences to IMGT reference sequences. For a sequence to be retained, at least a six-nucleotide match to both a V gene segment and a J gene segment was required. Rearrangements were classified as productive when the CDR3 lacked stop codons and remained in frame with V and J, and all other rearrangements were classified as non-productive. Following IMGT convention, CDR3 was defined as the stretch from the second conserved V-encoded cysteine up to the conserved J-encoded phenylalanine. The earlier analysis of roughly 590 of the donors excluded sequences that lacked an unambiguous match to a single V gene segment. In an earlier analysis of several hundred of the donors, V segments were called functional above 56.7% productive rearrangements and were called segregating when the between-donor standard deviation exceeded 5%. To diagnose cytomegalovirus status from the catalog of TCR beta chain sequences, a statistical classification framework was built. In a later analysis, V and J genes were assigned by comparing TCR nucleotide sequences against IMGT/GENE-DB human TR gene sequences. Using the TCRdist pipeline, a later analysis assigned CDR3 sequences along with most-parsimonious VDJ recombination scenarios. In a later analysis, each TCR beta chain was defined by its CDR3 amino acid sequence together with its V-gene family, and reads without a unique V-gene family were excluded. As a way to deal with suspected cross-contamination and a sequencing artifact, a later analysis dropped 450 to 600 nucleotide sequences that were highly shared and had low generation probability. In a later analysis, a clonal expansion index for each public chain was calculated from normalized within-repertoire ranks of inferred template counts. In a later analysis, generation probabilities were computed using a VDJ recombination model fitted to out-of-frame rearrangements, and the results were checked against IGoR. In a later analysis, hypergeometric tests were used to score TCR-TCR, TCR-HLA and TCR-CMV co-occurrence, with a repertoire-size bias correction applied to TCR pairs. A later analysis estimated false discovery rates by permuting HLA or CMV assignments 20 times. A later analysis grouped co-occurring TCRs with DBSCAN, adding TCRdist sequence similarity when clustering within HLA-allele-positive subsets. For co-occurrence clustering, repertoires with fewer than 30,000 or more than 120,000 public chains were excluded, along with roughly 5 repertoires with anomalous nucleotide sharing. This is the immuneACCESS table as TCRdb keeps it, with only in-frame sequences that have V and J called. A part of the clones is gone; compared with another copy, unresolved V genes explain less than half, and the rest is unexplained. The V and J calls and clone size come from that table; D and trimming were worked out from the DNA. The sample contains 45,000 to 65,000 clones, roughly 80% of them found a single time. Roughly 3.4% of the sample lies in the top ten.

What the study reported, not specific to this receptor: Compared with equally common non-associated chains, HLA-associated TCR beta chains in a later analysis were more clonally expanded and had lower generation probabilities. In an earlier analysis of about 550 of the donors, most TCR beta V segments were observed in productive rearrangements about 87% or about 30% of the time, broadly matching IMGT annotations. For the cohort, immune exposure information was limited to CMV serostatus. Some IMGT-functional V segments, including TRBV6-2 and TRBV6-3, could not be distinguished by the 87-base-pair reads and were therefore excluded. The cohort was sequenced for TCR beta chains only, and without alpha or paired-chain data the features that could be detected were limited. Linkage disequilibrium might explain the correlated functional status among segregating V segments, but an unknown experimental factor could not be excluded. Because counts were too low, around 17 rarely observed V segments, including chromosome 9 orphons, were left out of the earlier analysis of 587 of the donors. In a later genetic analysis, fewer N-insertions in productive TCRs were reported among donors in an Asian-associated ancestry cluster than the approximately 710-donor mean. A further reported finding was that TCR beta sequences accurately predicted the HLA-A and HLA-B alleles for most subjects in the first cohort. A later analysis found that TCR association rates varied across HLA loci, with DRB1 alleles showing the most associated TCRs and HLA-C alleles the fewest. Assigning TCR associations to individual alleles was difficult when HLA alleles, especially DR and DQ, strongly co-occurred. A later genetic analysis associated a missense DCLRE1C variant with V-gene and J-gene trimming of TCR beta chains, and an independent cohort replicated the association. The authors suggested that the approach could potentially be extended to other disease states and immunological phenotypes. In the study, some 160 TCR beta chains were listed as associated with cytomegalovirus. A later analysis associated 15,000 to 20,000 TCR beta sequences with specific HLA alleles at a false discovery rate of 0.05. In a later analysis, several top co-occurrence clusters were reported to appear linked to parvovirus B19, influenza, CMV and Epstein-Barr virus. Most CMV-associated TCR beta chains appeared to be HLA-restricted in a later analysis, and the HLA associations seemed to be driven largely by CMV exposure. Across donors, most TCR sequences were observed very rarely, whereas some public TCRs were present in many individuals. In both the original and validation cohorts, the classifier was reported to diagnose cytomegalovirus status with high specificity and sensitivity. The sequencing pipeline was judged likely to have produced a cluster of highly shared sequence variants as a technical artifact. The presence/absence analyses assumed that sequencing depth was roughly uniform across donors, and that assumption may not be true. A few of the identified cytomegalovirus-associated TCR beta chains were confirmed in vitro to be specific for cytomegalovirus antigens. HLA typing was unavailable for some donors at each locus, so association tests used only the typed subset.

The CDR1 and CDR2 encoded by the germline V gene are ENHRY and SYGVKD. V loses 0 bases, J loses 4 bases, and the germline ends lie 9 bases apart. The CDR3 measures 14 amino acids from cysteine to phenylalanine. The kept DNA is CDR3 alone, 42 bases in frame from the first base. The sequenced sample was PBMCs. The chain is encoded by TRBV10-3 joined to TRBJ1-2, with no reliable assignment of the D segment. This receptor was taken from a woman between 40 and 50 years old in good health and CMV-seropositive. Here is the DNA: TGTGCCATCAGTGAGTCCGGAGCGGGCTATGGCTACACCTTC. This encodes CAISESGAGYGYTF.